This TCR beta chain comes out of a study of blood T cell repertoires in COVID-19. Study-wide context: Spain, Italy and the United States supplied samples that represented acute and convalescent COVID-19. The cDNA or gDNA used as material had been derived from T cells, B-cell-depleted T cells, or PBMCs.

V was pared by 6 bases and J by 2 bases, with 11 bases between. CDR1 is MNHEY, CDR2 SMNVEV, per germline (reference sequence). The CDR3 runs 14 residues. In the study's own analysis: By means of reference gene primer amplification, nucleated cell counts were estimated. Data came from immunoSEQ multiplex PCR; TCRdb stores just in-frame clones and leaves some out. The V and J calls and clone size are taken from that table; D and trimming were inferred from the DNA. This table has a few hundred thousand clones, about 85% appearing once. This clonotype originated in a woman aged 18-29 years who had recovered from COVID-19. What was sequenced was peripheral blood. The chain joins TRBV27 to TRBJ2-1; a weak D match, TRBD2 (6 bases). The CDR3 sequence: CASRLANPYNEQFF. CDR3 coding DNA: TGTGCCAGCAGACTAGCAAACCCCTACAATGAGCAGTTCTTC.